The T cell receptor beta chain described here comes from a study of control samples from healthy donors and cancer patients. CDR3 length: 15 residues. V lost 3 bases, J lost 4 bases, and 12 bases lay in between. The V gene's germline CDR1 is MNHNS and CDR2 SASEGT. The repertoire was sequenced with immunoSEQ multiplex PCR; TCRdb's copy has only in-frame clones and lacks some. Seen here are roughly 34,000 clones, about 86% observed once, and the top ten hold approximately 1.5%. The chain is built from TRBV6-1 and TRBJ2-2; D may match TRBD1 or TRBD2 (6 bases each). The specimen sequenced was PBMCs. The source of this sequence is a woman in her thirties or forties with lung cancer. The CDR3 bases are TGTGCCAGCAGTGATCTCAGGGGACTCACCGGGGAGCTGTTTTTT. It yields the protein CASSDLRGLTGELFF.